A selection of T cell receptor beta chains follows, all from one sample in a study of CD8+CD57+ T cells in acquired aplastic anemia. TCRdb re-derived calls from the reads in MiXCR, one entry per CDR3 protein. Among about 160,000 distinct CDR3 sequences listed, 65% to 75% were seen once. The specimen sequenced was sorted CD4+, CD8+, or CD8+CD57+ T cells (not recorded which) from PBMCs. These receptors all stem from a human donor with aplastic anemia. The CDR3 runs from the conserved cysteine through the conserved F or W. D genes are given only for firm matches. Only part of the rows carry a size: once, few, many, or a class if the clone is expanded.

TRBV29-1	TRBJ1-1	NA	TRBD1	CSVAPAGGGTEAFF	TGCAGCGTTGCCCCGGCAGGGGGGGGCACTGAAGCTTTCTTT
TRBV5-5	TRBJ2-7	NA	TRBD2	CASSLISGDNYEQYF	TGTGCCAGCAGCTTGATAAGCGGGGATAACTACGAGCAGTACTTC
TRBV29-1	TRBJ2-7	NA	NA	CSVEDSSYEQYF	TGCAGCGTTGAGGACAGCTCCTACGAGCAGTACTTC
TRBV2	TRBJ1-1	NA	NA	CASLFSMNTEAFF	TGTGCCAGCTTATTCTCCATGAACACTGAAGCTTTCTTT
TRBV7-8	TRBJ2-1	NA	TRBD2	CASSLAGRNEQFF	TGTGCCAGCAGCCTAGCGGGGAGAAATGAGCAGTTCTTC
TRBV19	TRBJ1-6	NA	NA	CASSIPGKGPLHF	TGTGCCAGTAGTATTCCAGGGAAGGGGCCCCTCCACTTT
TRBV2	TRBJ1-5	NA	NA	CASSAAGNQPQHF	TGTGCCAGCAGTGCTGCGGGCAATCAGCCCCAGCATTTT
TRBV20-1	TRBJ1-1	once	NA	CSAQDTEAFF	TGCAGTGCTCAAGACACTGAAGCTTTCTTT
TRBV20-1	TRBJ2-7	once	NA	CSGTRSSYEQYF	TGCAGTGGGACAAGATCCTCCTACGAGCAGTACTTC
TRBV12-3/TRBV12-4	TRBJ1-1	NA	NA	CASSLLGGGLTEAFF	TGTGCCAGCAGTCTCCTGGGGGGAGGGCTCACTGAAGCTTTCTTT
TRBV2	TRBJ2-7	NA	NA	CASTREQGVYEQYF	TGTGCCAGCACGCGGGAACAGGGTGTCTACGAGCAGTACTTC
TRBV10-3	TRBJ2-3	NA	NA	CAISEASDGDTQYF	TGTGCCATCAGTGAGGCTAGCGATGGAGATACGCAGTATTTT
TRBV2	TRBJ1-2	NA	NA	CASSESTLFYGYTF	TGTGCCAGCAGTGAAAGTACTCTATTCTATGGCTACACCTTC
TRBV7-6	TRBJ2-1	NA	NA	CASSLRLSTGYNEQFF	TGTGCCAGCAGCTTAAGGTTGTCGACAGGTTACAATGAGCAGTTCTTC
TRBV20-1	TRBJ2-1	few	TRBD2	CSAREGVFGLAVNNEQFF	TGCAGTGCTAGAGAGGGCGTCTTCGGACTAGCGGTAAACAATGAGCAGTTCTTC
TRBV29-1	TRBJ2-3	NA	NA	CSVRAVGDTQYF	TGCAGCGTCAGGGCAGTCGGGGATACGCAGTATTTT
TRBV20-1	TRBJ2-7	NA	TRBD1	CSASTPRTGGEQYF	TGCAGTGCTAGTACCCCGAGGACAGGGGGCGAGCAGTACTTC
TRBV14	TRBJ2-7	NA	TRBD2	CASSPGLVSYEQYF	TGTGCCAGCAGCCCCGGACTAGTCTCCTACGAGCAGTACTTC
TRBV12-3/TRBV12-4	TRBJ2-7	few	NA	CASSHIKQGVYEQYF	TGTGCCAGCAGCCACATAAAACAGGGCGTTTACGAGCAGTACTTC